One and the same sample provided the 13 T cell receptor beta chains below, sequenced in a study of molecular identifiers for immune sequencing clone quantification. In TCRdb, the PCR reads were re-called with MiXCR into one record per CDR3 protein. The table includes more than 550,000 distinct CDR3 sequences, approximately 24% detected once. Sequences were obtained from naive CD8+ T cells from blood, with Jurkat cell RNA spiked in. Specified subset: FACS-sorted CD8+CD4-CCR7+CD45RA+ naive T cells. The receptors come from a human donor in good health. Some libraries in this study had Jurkat cell RNA spiked in.

Notes on this clonotype: A much bigger clone sits one base away, suggesting this may be a read error. No conserved phenylalanine or tryptophan ends this CDR3, so it is likely a read error. The chain links TRBV6-2 or TRBV6-3 to TRBJ1-4; weak D call: TRBD1 (5 bases). V dropped 4 bases and J dropped 5 bases, with 14 bases sitting between them. CDR3 size: 15 residues. CDR1 MNHEY and CDR2 SVGEGT come from the germline V gene. CDR3 in amino acids: CASSSGPTENEKLFS. Written as DNA, the CDR3 is TGTGCCAGCAGTTCAGGACCGACAGAAAATGAAAAACTGTTTTCT.

Comment on this clonotype: This sequence may be a read error, since a much larger clone differs from it by one base. The chain recombines TRBV4-1 with TRBJ1-1; TRBD1 might be the D (5 bases). The CDR3 has 16 amino acids. Germline loops: CDR1 MGHRA, CDR2 YSYEKL. Trimming removed 4 bases from V and 7 bases from J, with 22 bases in between. The CDR3 DNA follows: TGCGCCAGCAGCCTCGATCAGGGTATGGTGGGCATTGAAGCTTTCTTT. Protein: CASSLDQGMVGIEAFF.

This clonotype appeared a few times. V gene TRBV30 combines with J gene TRBJ2-3; no clear D gene. V was pared by 8 bases and J by 0 bases, with 9 bases between. The germline gives CDR1 GTSNPN, CDR2 SVGIG (reference sequence). The CDR3 runs to 12 residues. CDR3 loop: CAVLVSTDTQYF. The CDR3 bases are TGTGCCGTCCTCGTTAGCACAGATACGCAGTATTTT.

In this sample, this clonotype turned up a few times. The chain recombines TRBV11-2 with TRBJ1-6; D is uncertain. Trimming removed 5 bases at V and 6 bases at J, with 14 bases between. CDR1 SGHAT and CDR2 FQNNGV come from the germline V gene. The CDR3 loop spans 15 amino acids. CDR3 bases: TGTGCCAGCAGCACCCGGCCAACACCTAATTCACCCCTCCACTTT. It codes for CASSTRPTPNSPLHF. The complete variable domain, with remaining parts taken from reference TRBV11-2 and TRBJ1-6, reads EAGVAQSPRYKIIEKRQSVAFWCNPISGHATLYWYQQILGQGPKLLIQFQNNGVVDDSQLPKDRFSAERLKGVDSTLKIQPAKLEDSAVYLCASSTRPTPNSPLHFGNGTRLTVT.

This clonotype showed up just once. One end of the junction varies from germline; a read error may be responsible. The rearrangement uses TRBV29-1 and TRBJ1-2, with a weak D call TRBD1 (6 bases). Germline CDR1 is SQVTM and CDR2 is ANQGSEA. CDR3 size: 13 residues. CDR3 region: CSVEEQDSYDYTF. The CDR3 DNA sequence: TGCAGCGTTGAAGAGCAGGACAGCTATGACTACACCTTC.

This clonotype appeared a few times. The chain employs TRBV2 and TRBJ1-4; 9 nucleotides match TRBD1. CDR3 length: 16 residues. The ends lost 2 bases at V and 7 bases at J; junction bases unmatched: 8. Germline CDR1 reads SNHLY; CDR2 reads FYNNEI. This CDR3 is CASSERTGGFPEKLFF. Here the CDR3 DNA reads TGTGCCAGCAGTGAACGTACAGGGGGCTTCCCTGAAAAACTGTTTTTT.

This clonotype was detected only once. An end of the junction differs from the germline gene, which may be a read error. The rearrangement links TRBV4-1 to TRBJ2-7; 11 nucleotides agree with TRBD2. Germline values: CDR1 MGHRA, CDR2 YSYEKL. CDR3 size: 17 residues. The CDR3 DNA reads TGCGCCAGCAGCCAAGGTTTAATAGCGGGGGGGAACTACAAGCAGTACTTC. Translation gives CASSQGLIAGGNYKQYF.

The count of this clonotype is one. V usage is TRBV19 and J usage is TRBJ2-5; D remains ambiguous. The ends were cut back, 2 bases at V and 1 base at J, with 11 bases in the middle. The CDR3 covers 15 residues. The germline CDR1 and CDR2 sequences are LNHDA and SQIVND (reference sequence). CDR3 loop: CASSISSRGQETQYF. Here the CDR3 DNA reads TGTGCCAGTAGTATAAGTAGTCGAGGCCAAGAGACCCAGTACTTC.

Notes on this clonotype: Just one base apart from a much larger clone, this may be a read error. The V gene is TRBV4-3, the J gene TRBJ1-5; no clear D. Germline V CDR1 and CDR2: LGHNA, YSLEER. CDR3 length equals 15 residues. The CDR3 sequence: CASSQVVFGNQPQRF. The CDR3 DNA sequence: TGCGCCAGCAGCCAAGTAGTTTTTGGCAATCAGCCCCAGCGTTTT.

In this sample, this clonotype turned up many times. V is TRBV7-9 and J is TRBJ1-1; 7 nucleotides line up with TRBD1. CDR3 length: 13 amino acids. The germline V gene has CDR1 SEHNR and CDR2 FQNEAQ (reference sequence). The V gene end was trimmed by 5 bases and the J gene end by 4 bases; junction bases not matched to a gene: 4. CDR3 sequence reads: CASSPTGATEAFF. The CDR3 nucleotides read TGTGCCAGCAGCCCAACAGGGGCCACTGAAGCTTTCTTT. Full variable domain (remainder filled in from reference TRBV7-9 and TRBJ1-1): DTGVSQNPRHKITKRGQNVTFRCDPISEHNRLYWYRQTLGQGPEFLTYFQNEAQLEKSRLLSDRFSAERPKGSFSTLEIQRTEQGDSAMYLCASSPTGATEAFFGQGTRLTVV.

This clonotype was seen ten or more times. V gene TRBV4-1 combines with J gene TRBJ1-1; maybe TRBD1 (5 bases). The CDR3 consists of 14 residues. CDR1 MGHRA and CDR2 YSYEKL come from the germline V gene. Trimming pared 3 bases from V and 4 bases from J, leaving 12 bases between. The CDR3 protein is CASSQPFGGTEAFF. CDR3 bases: TGCGCCAGCAGCCAGCCGTTTGGGGGCACTGAAGCTTTCTTT.

Comment on this clonotype: A much larger clonotype is one base distant, so this may be a read error. The chain links TRBV10-2 to TRBJ2-3, with 7 nucleotides matching TRBD1. CDR3 size: 14 residues. Germline loops: CDR1 WSHSY, CDR2 SAAADI. V lost 7 bases to trimming and J lost 2 bases; unmatched junction nucleotides: 6. CDR3 residues: CASTTGADTDTQYF. The CDR3 coding sequence is TGCGCCAGCACCACAGGGGCCGACACAGATACGCAGTATTTT.

This clonotype came up many times. The chain combines TRBV19 with TRBJ2-5, with TRBD2 matching over 10 bases. From germline, CDR1 is LNHDA and CDR2 SQIVND (reference sequence). The CDR3 runs to 17 residues. The trim removed 5 bases at V and 9 bases at J, leaving 18 bases unmatched. The CDR3 loop is CASSSRTSGTLGMAQYF. The CDR3 DNA is TGTGCCAGTAGTTCCCGGACTAGCGGTACCCTCGGTATGGCCCAGTACTTC.